This T cell receptor beta chain was obtained from a study of cytomegalovirus exposure and HLA in healthy donors. General study points: Within an earlier analysis, most TCR beta V segments proved productive either about 87% or about 30% of the time.

The PCR employed 60 Vbeta primers together with 13 Jbeta primers. Some clones are missing from TCRdb's copy, which holds only in-frame ones; the method was immunoSEQ multiplex PCR. The sample lists roughly 110,000 clones, 77% seen once, with under 5% in the top ten. To note about this clone: Its antigen is unidentified.

CDR3 length equals 17 residues. Germline CDR1 reads SQVTM; CDR2 reads ANQGSEA. Trimming left V 0 bases short and J 0 bases short, with 15 bases between. This clonotype was obtained from a male donor in good health and CMV-seronegative. The source material was PBMCs. This chain joins TRBV29-1 and TRBJ2-1; possible D gene TRBD1, 5 bases. The CDR3 loop reads CSVEEGAVLSSYNEQFF. Here the CDR3 DNA reads TGCAGCGTTGAAGAAGGGGCAGTCCTGAGCTCCTACAATGAGCAGTTCTTC.